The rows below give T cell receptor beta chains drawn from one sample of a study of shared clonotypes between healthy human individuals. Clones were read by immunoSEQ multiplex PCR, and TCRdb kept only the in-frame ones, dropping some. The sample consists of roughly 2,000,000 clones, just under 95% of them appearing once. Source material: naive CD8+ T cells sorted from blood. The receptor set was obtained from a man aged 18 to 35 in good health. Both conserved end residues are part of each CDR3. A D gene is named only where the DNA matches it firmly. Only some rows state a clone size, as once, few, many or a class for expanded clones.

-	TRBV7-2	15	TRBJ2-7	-	CASSLPDSRDYEQYF	TGTGCCAGCAGCTTACCGGATTCAAGGGACTACGAGCAGTACTTC
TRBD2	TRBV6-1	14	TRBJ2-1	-	CAANSGVPYNEQFF	TGTGCCGCTAATAGCGGGGTGCCCTACAATGAGCAGTTCTTC
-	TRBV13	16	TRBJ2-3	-	CASSLPYFPGTDTQYF	TGTGCCAGCAGCTTACCTTACTTTCCGGGCACAGATACGCAGTATTTT
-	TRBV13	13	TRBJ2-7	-	CASSFGDTYEQYF	TGTGCCAGCAGCTTTGGGGACACCTACGAGCAGTACTTC
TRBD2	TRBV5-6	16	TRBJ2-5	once	CASSLVEGGGLSRSDF	TGTGCCAGCAGCTTGGTAGAGGGCGGGGGTCTTAGTAGATCCGACTTC
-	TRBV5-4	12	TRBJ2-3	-	CASSLGSGTQYF	TGTGCCAGCAGCCTAGGTTCGGGTACGCAGTATTTT
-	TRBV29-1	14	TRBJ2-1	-	CSVVSGEHYNEQFF	TGCAGCGTTGTTAGTGGAGAACATTACAATGAGCAGTTCTTC
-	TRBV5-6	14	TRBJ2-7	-	CASSLGTIPYEQYF	TGTGCCAGCAGCTTAGGAACGATTCCCTACGAGCAGTACTTC
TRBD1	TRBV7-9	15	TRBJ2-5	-	CASSSWDRAGETQYF	TGTGCCAGCAGCTCGTGGGACAGGGCTGGGGAGACCCAGTACTTC
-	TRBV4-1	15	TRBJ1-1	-	CASSQDYREGTEAFF	TGCGCCAGCAGCCAAGATTATCGGGAGGGCACTGAAGCTTTCTTT
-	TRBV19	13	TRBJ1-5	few	CASSWGWNQPQHF	TGTGCCAGTAGTTGGGGGTGGAATCAGCCCCAGCATTTT
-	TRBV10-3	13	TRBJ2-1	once	CAISESQYNEQFF	TGTGCCATCAGTGAGTCCCAGTACAATGAGCAGTTCTTC
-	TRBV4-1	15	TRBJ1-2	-	CASSHKQGSDYGYTF	TGCGCCAGCAGCCACAAACAGGGTTCGGACTATGGCTACACCTTC
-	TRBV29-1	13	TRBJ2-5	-	CSVDRALRETQYF	TGCAGCGTTGATAGGGCTCTTCGCGAGACCCAGTACTTC
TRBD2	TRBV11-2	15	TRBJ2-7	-	CASSLVASGNGEQYF	TGTGCCAGCAGCTTAGTGGCTAGCGGGAACGGCGAGCAGTACTTC
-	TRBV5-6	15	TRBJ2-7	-	CASSLEAGPLDEQYF	TGTGCCAGCAGCTTGGAGGCAGGACCCTTGGACGAGCAGTACTTC
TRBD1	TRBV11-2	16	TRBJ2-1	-	CASSPPGTVAYNEQFF	TGTGCCAGCAGCCCCCCCGGGACAGTGGCCTACAATGAGCAGTTCTTC
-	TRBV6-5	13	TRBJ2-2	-	CASSYFNTGELFF	TGTGCCAGCAGTTACTTTAACACCGGGGAGCTGTTTTTT
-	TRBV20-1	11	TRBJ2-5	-	CSAAAGETQYF	TGCAGTGCTGCAGCCGGGGAGACCCAGTACTTC
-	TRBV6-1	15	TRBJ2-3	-	CASSVLVEGTDTQYF	TGTGCCAGCAGTGTCCTCGTCGAGGGGACAGATACGCAGTATTTT
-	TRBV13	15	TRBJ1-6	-	CASSSSDRRNSPLHF	TGTGCCAGCAGCTCCTCCGACAGGAGGAATTCACCCCTCCACTTT
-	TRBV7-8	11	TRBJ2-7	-	CASSSGSEQYF	TGTGCCAGCAGTTCAGGGTCCGAGCAGTACTTC
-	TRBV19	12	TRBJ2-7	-	CASSIVGGEQYF	TGTGCCAGTAGTATCGTCGGGGGCGAGCAGTACTTC
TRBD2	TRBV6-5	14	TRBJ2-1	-	CASSTLAGLNEQFF	TGTGCCAGCAGCACCCTAGCGGGATTAAATGAGCAGTTCTTC
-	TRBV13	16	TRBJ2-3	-	CASSLAVADRTDTQYF	TGTGCCAGCAGCTTAGCGGTTGCGGACCGCACAGATACGCAGTATTTT
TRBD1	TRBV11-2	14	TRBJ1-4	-	CASSWGQAAEKLFF	TGTGCCAGCAGCTGGGGACAGGCGGCTGAAAAACTGTTTTTT
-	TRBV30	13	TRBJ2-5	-	CAWSVQGGETQYF	TGTGCCTGGAGTGTACAGGGAGGGGAGACCCAGTACTTC
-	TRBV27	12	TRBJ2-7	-	CASSLKGAEQYF	TGTGCCAGCAGTTTAAAGGGAGCCGAGCAGTACTTC
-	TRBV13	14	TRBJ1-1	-	CATGGSGENTEAFF	TGTGCCACCGGAGGGTCAGGGGAGAACACTGAAGCTTTCTTT
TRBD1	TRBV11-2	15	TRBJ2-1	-	CASSPRTGPYNEQFF	TGTGCCAGCAGCCCCAGGACAGGGCCCTACAATGAGCAGTTCTTC
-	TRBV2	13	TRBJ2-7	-	CASSEAGAPEQYF	TGTGCCAGCAGTGAGGCAGGGGCTCCCGAGCAGTACTTC
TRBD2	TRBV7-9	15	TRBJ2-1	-	CASSLVLAGYNEQFF	TGTGCCAGCAGCTTAGTACTAGCGGGATACAATGAGCAGTTCTTC
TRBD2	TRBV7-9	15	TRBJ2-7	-	CASSSTWEGLYEQYF	TGTGCCAGCAGCTCGACCTGGGAGGGGCTCTACGAGCAGTACTTC
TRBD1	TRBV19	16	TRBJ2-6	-	CASSIPGGSGANVLTF	TGTGCCAGTAGTATACCAGGGGGCTCTGGGGCCAACGTCCTGACTTTC
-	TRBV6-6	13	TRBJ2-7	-	CASSYSTSHEQYF	TGTGCCAGCAGTTACTCGACTAGTCACGAGCAGTACTTC
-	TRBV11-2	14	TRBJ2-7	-	CASSIRSAPYEQYF	TGTGCCAGCAGCATTCGATCTGCCCCCTACGAGCAGTACTTC
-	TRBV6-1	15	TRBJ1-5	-	CASSGLGAVGQPQHF	TGTGCCAGCAGTGGCTTGGGGGCAGTGGGACAGCCCCAGCATTTT
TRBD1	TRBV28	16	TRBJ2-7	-	CASSDGLTGSSYEQYF	TGTGCCAGCAGCGATGGTTTGACAGGGTCTTCCTACGAGCAGTACTTC
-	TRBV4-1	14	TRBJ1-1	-	CATSLVGEDTEAFF	TGCGCCACCAGTTTGGTAGGGGAGGACACTGAAGCTTTCTTT
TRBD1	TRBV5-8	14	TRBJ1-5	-	CASSSGQGHQPQHF	TGTGCCAGCAGCTCGGGACAGGGCCATCAGCCCCAGCATTTT
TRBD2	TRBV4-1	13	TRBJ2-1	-	CASSFGGFSEQFF	TGCGCCAGCAGCTTCGGGGGGTTCAGTGAGCAGTTCTTC
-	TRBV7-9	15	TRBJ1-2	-	CASSTTGGLNYGYTF	TGTGCCAGCAGCACGACAGGAGGGCTTAACTATGGCTACACCTTC
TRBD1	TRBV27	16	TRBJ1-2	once	CASSSANPQGNYGYTF	TGTGCCAGCAGTTCCGCCAATCCACAGGGGAACTATGGCTACACCTTC
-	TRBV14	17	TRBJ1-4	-	CASSQEHPSYPNEKLFF	TGTGCCAGCAGCCAAGAGCACCCAAGCTACCCTAATGAAAAACTGTTTTTT
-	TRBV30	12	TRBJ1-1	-	CAWSVLNTEAFF	TGTGCCTGGAGTGTCCTGAACACTGAAGCTTTCTTT
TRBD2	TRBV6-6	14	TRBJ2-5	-	CASSRGGAVETQYF	TGTGCCAGCAGTCGCGGGGGGGCCGTAGAGACCCAGTACTTC
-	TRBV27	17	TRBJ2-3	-	CASSLSRIAISTDTQYF	TGTGCCAGCAGTTTATCGCGGATAGCAATAAGCACAGATACGCAGTATTTT
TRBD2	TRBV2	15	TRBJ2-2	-	CASSETSGISGELFF	TGTGCCAGCAGTGAAACTAGCGGGATCTCCGGGGAGCTGTTTTTT
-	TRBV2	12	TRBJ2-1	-	CASAGAWDEQFF	TGTGCCAGCGCGGGGGCATGGGATGAGCAGTTCTTC
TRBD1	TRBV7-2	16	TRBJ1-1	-	CASSLVTGEWVTEAFF	TGTGCCAGCAGCTTAGTCACAGGGGAGTGGGTCACTGAAGCTTTCTTT
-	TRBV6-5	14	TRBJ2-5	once	CASSRSEVLETQYF	TGTGCCAGCAGCCGATCGGAGGTATTAGAGACCCAGTACTTC
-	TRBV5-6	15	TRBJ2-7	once	CASSFGLAENYEQYF	TGTGCCAGCAGCTTTGGCTTGGCAGAGAACTACGAGCAGTACTTC
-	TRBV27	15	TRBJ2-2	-	CASSLSPSLPGELFF	TGTGCCAGCAGTTTATCACCAAGCCTCCCCGGGGAGCTGTTTTTT
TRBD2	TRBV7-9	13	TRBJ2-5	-	CASSSSGSWTQYF	TGTGCCAGCAGCTCTAGCGGGAGCTGGACCCAGTACTTC
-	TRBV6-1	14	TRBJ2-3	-	CASSDWGRTDTQYF	TGTGCCAGCAGTGATTGGGGGCGCACAGATACGCAGTATTTT